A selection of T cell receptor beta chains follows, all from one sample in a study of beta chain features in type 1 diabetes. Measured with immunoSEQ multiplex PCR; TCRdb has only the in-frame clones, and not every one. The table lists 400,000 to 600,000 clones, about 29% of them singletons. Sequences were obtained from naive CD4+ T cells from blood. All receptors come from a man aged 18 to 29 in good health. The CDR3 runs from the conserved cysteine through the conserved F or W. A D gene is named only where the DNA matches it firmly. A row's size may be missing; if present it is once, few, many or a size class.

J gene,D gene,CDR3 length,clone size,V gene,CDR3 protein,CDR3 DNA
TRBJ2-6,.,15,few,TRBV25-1,CASRLTGAGANVLTF,TGTGCCAGCAGGCTAACAGGAGCTGGGGCCAACGTCCTGACTTTC
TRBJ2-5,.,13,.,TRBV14,CASSQDYGGTQYF,TGTGCCAGCAGCCAAGATTACGGAGGGACCCAGTACTTC
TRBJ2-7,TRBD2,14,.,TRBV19,CASSIRREGHEQYF,TGTGCCAGTAGTATCCGGCGGGAGGGCCACGAGCAGTACTTC
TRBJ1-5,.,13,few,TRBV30,CAWTDHSNQPQHF,TGTGCCTGGACAGACCATAGCAATCAGCCCCAGCATTTT
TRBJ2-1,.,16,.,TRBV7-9,CASSVEAGLSYNEQFF,TGTGCCAGCAGCGTAGAGGCGGGATTGTCCTACAATGAGCAGTTCTTC
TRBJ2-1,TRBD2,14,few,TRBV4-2,CASSRTSREGEQFF,TGTGCCAGCAGCCGGACTAGCAGGGAAGGTGAGCAGTTCTTC
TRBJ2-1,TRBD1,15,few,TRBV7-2,CASSSEGQGYNEQFF,TGTGCCAGCAGCTCAGAAGGACAGGGGTACAATGAGCAGTTCTTC
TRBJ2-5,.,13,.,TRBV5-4,CASSLVFSETQYF,TGTGCCAGCAGCTTGGTTTTCTCAGAGACCCAGTACTTC
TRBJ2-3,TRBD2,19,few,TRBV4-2,CASRPRLAGGEISTDTQYF,TGTGCCAGCAGACCCAGACTAGCGGGAGGGGAGATTAGCACAGATACGCAGTATTTT
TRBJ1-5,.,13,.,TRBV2,CATADHSNQPQHF,TGTGCCACCGCGGACCATAGCAATCAGCCCCAGCATTTT
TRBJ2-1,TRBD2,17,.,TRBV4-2,CASSQDLTSGRHNEQFF,TGTGCCAGCAGCCAAGACCTGACTAGCGGGAGACACAATGAGCAGTTCTTC
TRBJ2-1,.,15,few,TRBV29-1,CSVEEGGRGRDEQFF,TGCAGCGTTGAAGAGGGCGGCAGGGGGAGGGATGAGCAGTTCTTC
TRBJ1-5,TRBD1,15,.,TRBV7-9,CASSGLTGGGQPQHF,TGTGCCAGCAGCGGACTAACAGGGGGAGGTCAGCCCCAGCATTTT
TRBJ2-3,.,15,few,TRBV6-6,CASSYRLGRGNTQYF,TGTGCCAGCAGTTATAGGTTAGGCAGAGGGAATACGCAGTATTTT
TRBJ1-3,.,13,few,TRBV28,CATETGLGNTIYF,TGTGCCACCGAAACAGGGCTTGGAAACACCATATATTTT
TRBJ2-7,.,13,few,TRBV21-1,CASRLQKSYEQYF,TGTGCCAGCAGGTTACAGAAATCCTACGAGCAGTACTTC
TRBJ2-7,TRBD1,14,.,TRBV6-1,CASRRTGASYEQYF,TGTGCCAGCAGAAGGACAGGCGCCTCCTACGAGCAGTACTTC